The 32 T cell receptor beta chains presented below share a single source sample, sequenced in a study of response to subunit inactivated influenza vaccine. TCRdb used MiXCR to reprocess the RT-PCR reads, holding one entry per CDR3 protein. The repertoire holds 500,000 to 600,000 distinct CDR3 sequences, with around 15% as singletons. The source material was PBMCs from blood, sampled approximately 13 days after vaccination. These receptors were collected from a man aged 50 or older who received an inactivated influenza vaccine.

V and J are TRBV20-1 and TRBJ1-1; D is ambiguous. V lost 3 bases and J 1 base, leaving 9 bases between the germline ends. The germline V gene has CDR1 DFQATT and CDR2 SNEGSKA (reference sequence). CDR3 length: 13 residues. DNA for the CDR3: TGCAGTGCTAGTCGGGAGGGGAACACTGAAGCTTTCTTT. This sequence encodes CSASREGNTEAFF.

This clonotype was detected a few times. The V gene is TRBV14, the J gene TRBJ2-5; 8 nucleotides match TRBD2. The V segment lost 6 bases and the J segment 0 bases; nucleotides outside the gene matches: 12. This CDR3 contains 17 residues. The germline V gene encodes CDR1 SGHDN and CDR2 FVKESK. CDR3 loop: CASSFSGGARHQETQYF. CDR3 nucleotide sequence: TGTGCCAGCAGTTTTTCCGGGGGGGCAAGACACCAAGAGACCCAGTACTTC.

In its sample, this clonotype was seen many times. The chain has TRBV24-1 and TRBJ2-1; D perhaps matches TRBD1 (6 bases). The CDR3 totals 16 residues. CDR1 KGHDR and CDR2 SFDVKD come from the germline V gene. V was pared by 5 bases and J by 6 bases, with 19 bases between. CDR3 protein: CATSALAWGQGNEQFF. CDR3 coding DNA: TGTGCCACCAGTGCTCTAGCATGGGGGCAGGGCAATGAGCAGTTCTTC.

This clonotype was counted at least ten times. The chain's CDR3 is CASSSSESNQPQHF. CDR3 coding DNA: TGTGCCAGCAGTTCCAGTGAGAGCAATCAGCCCCAGCATTTT. The J gene is TRBJ1-5, the V gene TRBV12-3 or TRBV12-4; D is undetermined. Deletions cut 4 bases from V and 1 base from J, with 8 bases between. The CDR3 contains 14 residues.

The CDR3 DNA is TGTGCCAGGAGCGCCGGGACAGGGGGCCCCTACGAGCAGTACTTC. Its translation is CARSAGTGGPYEQYF. The rearrangement joins TRBV6-2 or TRBV6-3 to TRBJ2-7; 12 nucleotides agree with TRBD1. The CDR3 loop spans 15 amino acids. Trimming cost V 9 bases and J 2 bases; bases outside gene matches: 8. Germline V gene sequence: CDR1 MNHEY, CDR2 SVGEGT.

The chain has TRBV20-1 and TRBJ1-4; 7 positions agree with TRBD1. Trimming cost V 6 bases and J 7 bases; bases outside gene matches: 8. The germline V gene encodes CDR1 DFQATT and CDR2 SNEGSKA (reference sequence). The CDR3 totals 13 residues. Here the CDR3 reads CSATGSVAEKLFF. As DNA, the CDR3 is TGCAGTGCGACAGGGTCCGTGGCTGAAAAACTGTTTTTT.

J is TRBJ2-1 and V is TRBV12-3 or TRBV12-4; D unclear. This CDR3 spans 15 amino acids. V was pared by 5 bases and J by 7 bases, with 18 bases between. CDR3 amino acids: CASSLGVFSRNEQFF. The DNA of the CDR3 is TGTGCCAGCAGTCTCGGAGTGTTTAGTCGGAATGAGCAGTTCTTC.

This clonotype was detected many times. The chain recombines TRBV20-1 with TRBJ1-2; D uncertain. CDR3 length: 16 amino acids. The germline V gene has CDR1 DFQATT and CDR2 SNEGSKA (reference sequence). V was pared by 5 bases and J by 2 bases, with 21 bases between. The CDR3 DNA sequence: TGCAGTGCTCCATCCGGGCCGCTGGGTTTCAACTATGGCTACACCTTC. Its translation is CSAPSGPLGFNYGYTF.

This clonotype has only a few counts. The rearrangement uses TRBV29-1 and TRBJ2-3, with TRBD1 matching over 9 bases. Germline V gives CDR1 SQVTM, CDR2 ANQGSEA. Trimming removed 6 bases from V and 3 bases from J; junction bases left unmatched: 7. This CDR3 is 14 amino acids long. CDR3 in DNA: TGCAGCGTCAACGACAGGGGGGGGACAGATACGCAGTATTTT. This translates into CSVNDRGGTDTQYF.

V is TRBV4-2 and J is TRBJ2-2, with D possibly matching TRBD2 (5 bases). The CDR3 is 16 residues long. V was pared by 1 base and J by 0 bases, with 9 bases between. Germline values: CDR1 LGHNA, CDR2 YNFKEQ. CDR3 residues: CASSQGAGANTGELFF. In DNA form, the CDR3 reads TGTGCCAGCAGCCAAGGGGCCGGGGCGAACACCGGGGAGCTGTTTTTT.

CDR3 residues: CASSSSGRVEQFF. DNA for the CDR3: TGTGCCAGCAGTTCTAGCGGGAGGGTTGAGCAGTTCTTC. V usage is TRBV6-6 and J usage is TRBJ2-1, with TRBD2 identical over 12 bases. Germline assignment: CDR1 MNHNY and CDR2 SVGAGI (reference sequence). The ends lost 4 bases at V and 9 bases at J; junction bases unmatched: 1. This CDR3 has 13 residues.

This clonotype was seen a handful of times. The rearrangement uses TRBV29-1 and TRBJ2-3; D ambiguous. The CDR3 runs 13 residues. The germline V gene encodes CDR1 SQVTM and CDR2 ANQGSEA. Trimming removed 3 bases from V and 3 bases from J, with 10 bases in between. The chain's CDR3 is CSVDLQATDTQYF. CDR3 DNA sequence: TGCAGCGTTGATCTCCAGGCTACAGATACGCAGTATTTT.

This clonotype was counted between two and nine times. The CDR3 DNA reads as TGTGCCAGCAGCTTTCGGGACAGGGGGGAAAAACTGTTTTTT. Translation: CASSFRDRGEKLFF. This chain links TRBV5-4 with TRBJ1-4; TRBD1 matches 11 bases. J gave up 8 bases and V 2 bases, and 2 bases lay outside the gene matches. The length of the CDR3 is 14 residues. Germline CDR1 and CDR2: SGHNT and YYREEE (reference sequence).

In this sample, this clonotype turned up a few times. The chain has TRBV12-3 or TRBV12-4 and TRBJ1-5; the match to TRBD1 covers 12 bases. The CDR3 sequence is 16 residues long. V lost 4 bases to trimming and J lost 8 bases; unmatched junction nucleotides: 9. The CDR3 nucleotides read TGTGCCAGCAGTTCCTCCCCGGGACAGGGGGCTGAGCCCCAGCATTTT. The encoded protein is CASSSSPGQGAEPQHF.

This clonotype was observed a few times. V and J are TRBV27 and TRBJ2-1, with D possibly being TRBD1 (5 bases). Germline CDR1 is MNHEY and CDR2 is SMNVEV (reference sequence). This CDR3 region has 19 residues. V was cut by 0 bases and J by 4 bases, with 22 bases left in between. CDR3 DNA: TGTGCCAGCAGTTTATCGGGTGGGGCACACACAAGGGGTTACAATGAGCAGTTCTTC. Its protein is CASSLSGGAHTRGYNEQFF.

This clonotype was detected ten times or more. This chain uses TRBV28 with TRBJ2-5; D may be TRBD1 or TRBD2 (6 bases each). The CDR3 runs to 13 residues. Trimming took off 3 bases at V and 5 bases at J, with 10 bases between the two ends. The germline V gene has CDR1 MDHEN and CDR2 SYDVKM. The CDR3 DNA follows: TGTGCCAGCAGTTTTGGGGGGCCTGAGACCCAGTACTTC. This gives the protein CASSFGGPETQYF.

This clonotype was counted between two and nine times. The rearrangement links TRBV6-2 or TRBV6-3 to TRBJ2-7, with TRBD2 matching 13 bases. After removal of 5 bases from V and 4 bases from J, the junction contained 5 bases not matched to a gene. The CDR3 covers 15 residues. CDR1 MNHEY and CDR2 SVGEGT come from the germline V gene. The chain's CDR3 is CASSRWTSGSYEQYF. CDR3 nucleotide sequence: TGTGCCAGCAGTCGTTGGACTAGCGGGAGTTACGAGCAGTACTTC.

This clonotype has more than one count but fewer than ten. The CDR3 region is CASNGRVVGPGGNEQFF. CDR3 DNA: TGTGCCAGCAACGGCCGCGTAGTTGGCCCAGGGGGCAATGAGCAGTTCTTC. J is TRBJ2-1 and V is TRBV25-1; 7 bases line up with TRBD1. The V and J ends lost 7 bases and 6 bases, in that order; junction bases with no gene match: 18. The CDR3 loop spans 17 amino acids. Germline assignment: CDR1 MGHDK and CDR2 SYGVNS.

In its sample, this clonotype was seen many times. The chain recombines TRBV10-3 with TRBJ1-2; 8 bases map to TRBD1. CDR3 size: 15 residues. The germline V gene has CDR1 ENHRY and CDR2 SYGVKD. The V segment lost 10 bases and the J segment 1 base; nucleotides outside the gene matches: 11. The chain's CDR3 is CATSDRDNLNYGYTF. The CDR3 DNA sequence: TGTGCCACCTCGGACAGGGACAACCTTAACTATGGCTACACCTTC.

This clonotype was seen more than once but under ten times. Here the CDR3 DNA reads TGTGCCAGCAGCTTCGCTTACGGGCACTCCTACGAGCAGTACTTC. Its protein product is CASSFAYGHSYEQYF. This sequence joins TRBV7-2 and TRBJ2-7, with unresolved D. V gave up 3 bases and J gave up 0 bases, with 12 bases separating them. Germline V gene data show CDR1 as SGHTA and CDR2 as FQGNSA. The CDR3 contains 15 residues.

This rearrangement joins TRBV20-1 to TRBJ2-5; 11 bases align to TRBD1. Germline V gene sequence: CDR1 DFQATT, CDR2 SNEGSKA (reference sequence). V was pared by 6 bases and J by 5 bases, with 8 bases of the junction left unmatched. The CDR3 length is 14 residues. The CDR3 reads CSAQPGQGGETQYF. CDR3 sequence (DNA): TGCAGTGCCCAACCGGGACAGGGGGGGGAGACCCAGTACTTC.

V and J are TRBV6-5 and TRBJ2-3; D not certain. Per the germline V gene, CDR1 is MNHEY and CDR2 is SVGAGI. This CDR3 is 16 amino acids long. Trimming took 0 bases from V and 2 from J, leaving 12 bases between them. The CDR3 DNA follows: TGTGCCAGCAGTTACTCCGGTAGCTTGATCACAGATACGCAGTATTTT. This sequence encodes CASSYSGSLITDTQYF.

The CDR3 region is CASSPIRDRVFEKLFF. The DNA for the CDR3 is TGTGCCAGCAGCCCAATACGGGACAGGGTTTTTGAAAAACTGTTTTTT. The genes are TRBV11-2 and TRBJ1-4; TRBD1 matches 9 bases. The ends lost 5 bases at V and 7 bases at J; junction bases unmatched: 11. The CDR3 totals 16 residues. Germline CDR1 is SGHAT and CDR2 is FQNNGV.

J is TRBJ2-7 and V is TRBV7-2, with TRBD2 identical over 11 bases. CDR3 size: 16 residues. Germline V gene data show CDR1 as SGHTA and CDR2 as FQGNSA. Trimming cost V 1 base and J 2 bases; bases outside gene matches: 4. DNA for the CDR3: TGTGCCAGCAGCTTAGTGCCTAGCGGGAGGACCTACGAGCAGTACTTC. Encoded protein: CASSLVPSGRTYEQYF. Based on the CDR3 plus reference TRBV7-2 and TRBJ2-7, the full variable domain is GAGVSQSPSNKVTEKGKDVELRCDPISGHTALYWYRQSLGQGLEFLIYFQGNSAPDKSGLPSDRFSAERTGGSVSTLTIQRTQQEDSAVYLCASSLVPSGRTYEQYFGPGTRLTVT.

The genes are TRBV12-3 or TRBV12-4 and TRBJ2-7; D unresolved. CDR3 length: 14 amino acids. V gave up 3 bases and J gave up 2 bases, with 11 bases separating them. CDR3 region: CASSFELAAYEQYF. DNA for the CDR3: TGTGCCAGCAGTTTTGAACTGGCAGCCTACGAGCAGTACTTC.

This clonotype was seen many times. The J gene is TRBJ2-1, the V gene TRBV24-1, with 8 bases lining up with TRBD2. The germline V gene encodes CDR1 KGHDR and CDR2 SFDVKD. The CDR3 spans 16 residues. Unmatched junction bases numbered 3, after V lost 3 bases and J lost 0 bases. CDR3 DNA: TGTGCCACCAGTGATCCCAGCGGGAGCTCCTACAATGAGCAGTTCTTC. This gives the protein CATSDPSGSSYNEQFF.

CDR3 coding DNA: TGTGCCAGCAGCCCCCAACCGGGACTGGCCCTCAATGAGCAGTTCTTC. This gives the protein CASSPQPGLALNEQFF. This chain links TRBV3-1 with TRBJ2-1, with D perhaps TRBD2 (6 bases). CDR1 LGHDT and CDR2 YNNKEL come from the germline V gene (reference sequence). V lost 4 bases, J lost 6 bases, and 19 bases lay in between. The CDR3 spans 16 residues.

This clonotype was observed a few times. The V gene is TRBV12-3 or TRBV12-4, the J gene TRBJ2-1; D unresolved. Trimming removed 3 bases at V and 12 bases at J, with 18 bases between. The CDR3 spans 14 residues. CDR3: CASSFRPDAHGQFF. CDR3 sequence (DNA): TGTGCCAGCAGTTTCCGGCCTGACGCCCACGGGCAGTTCTTC.

The CDR3 here is CASSFLTINYGYTF. The CDR3 region has the DNA TGTGCCAGCAGCTTTTTGACAATCAACTATGGCTACACCTTC. V usage is TRBV7-2 and J usage is TRBJ1-2; D is unresolved. Looked up from germline, CDR1 is SGHTA and CDR2 is FQGNSA. This CDR3 is built from 14 residues. Trimming removed 3 bases at V and 2 bases at J, with 10 bases between. Combining the CDR3 with reference TRBV7-2 and TRBJ1-2 gives the whole variable domain GAGVSQSPSNKVTEKGKDVELRCDPISGHTALYWYRQSLGQGLEFLIYFQGNSAPDKSGLPSDRFSAERTGGSVSTLTIQRTQQEDSAVYLCASSFLTINYGYTFGSGTRLTVV.

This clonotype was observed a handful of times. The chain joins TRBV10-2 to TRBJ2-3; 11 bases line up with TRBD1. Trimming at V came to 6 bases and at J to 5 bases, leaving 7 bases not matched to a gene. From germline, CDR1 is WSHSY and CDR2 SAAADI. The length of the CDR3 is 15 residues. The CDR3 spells CASRLGQGGRDTQYF. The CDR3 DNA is TGCGCCAGCAGGTTGGGACAGGGGGGGCGAGATACGCAGTATTTT.

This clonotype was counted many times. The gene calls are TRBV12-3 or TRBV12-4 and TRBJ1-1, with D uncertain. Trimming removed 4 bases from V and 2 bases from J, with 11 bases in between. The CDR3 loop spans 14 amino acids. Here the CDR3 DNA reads TGTGCCAGCAGTTCAAGACGGGGAAACACTGAAGCTTTCTTT. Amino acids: CASSSRRGNTEAFF.

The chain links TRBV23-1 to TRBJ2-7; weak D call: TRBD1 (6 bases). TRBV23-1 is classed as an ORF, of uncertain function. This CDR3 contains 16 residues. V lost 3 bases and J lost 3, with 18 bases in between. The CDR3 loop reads CASSHGERTAVYEQYF. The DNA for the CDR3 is TGCGCCAGCAGTCACGGCGAAAGGACAGCAGTCTACGAGCAGTACTTC.